The subject of this entry is one T cell receptor (beta chain). Its recognized antigen is unknown. Within one base of it there is no much larger clone, and no base qualities were kept. These data come from a study of T-cell reconstitution after alpha-beta-depleted transplantation in children (dated by TCRdb to the mid-2010s). Describing the broader study: Using TCR repertoire profiling, the study followed T-cell immune reconstitution in a quantitative way in children after TCRalphabeta/CD19-depleted allogeneic hematopoietic cell transplantation.

What the treatment or condition label conveys for this sample: allogeneic hematopoietic cell transplantation with graft depleted of TCRalphabeta T cells and CD19 B cells. The transplant recipients were children given TCRalphabeta/CD19-depleted allogeneic hematopoietic cell grafts. General study outcomes and caveats: The apparently early alphabetaT-cell count recovery about two months after transplant was reportedly dependent on only several hundred rapidly expanded clones derived from non-depleted graft cells. In some patients, the high TCRbeta diversity seen at day 60 was put down to recipient T cells and intrathymic progenitors that had survived conditioning. The frequencies of hyperexpanded clones fell over the following months, and after one year, T-cell counts and TCRbeta diversity were mostly attributed to newly produced T cells.

Library method: PCR. The listed sequencing device is Illumina HiSeq 2500. To normalize quantification of the TCRbeta repertoire, the TCR libraries were built with molecular barcoding that relied on unique molecular identifiers. Using fastp at Q25 and MiXCR, TCRdb reprocessed the public reads and kept productive beta chains. Each entry merges the rows of one CDR3 protein and shows their most common DNA and genes. This sample gives around 800,000 distinct CDR3 sequences in total; roughly 15% of them show up just once. Jointly, the top ten make up roughly 4.8% of the sample. Cut back by 3 bases and 7 bases, the V and J ends lie 7 bases apart. From a lookup of the germline V gene (reference sequence), CDR1 and CDR2 are MNHEY and SMNVEV. The CDR3, cysteine through phenylalanine, is 12 amino acids long. Only the CDR3 DNA stays, 36 bases, in frame from base 1.

This clonotype originated in a male patient younger than 18 who had a stem cell transplant for acute lymphoblastic leukemia, so the T cells may come from the graft donor. The sequence is built from TRBV27 and TRBJ2-1; no confident D gene assignment can be made. Here the sequenced sample was PBMCs, mostly from graft donor cells, taken 360 days after TCRalphabeta/CD19-depleted stem cell transplant. Here is the DNA: TGTGCCAGCAGTTTTTTACCAAATGAGCAGTTCTTC. It encodes CASSFLPNEQFF.